This TCR beta chain was captured in a study of T cells in Graves' hyperthyroidism and ophthalmopathy. Study overall: Peripheral blood was obtained at initial diagnosis, preceding any treatment.

Every diagnosis used clinical symptoms, serum thyroxine and TRAb, thyroid ultrasound and orbital computed tomography. This clonotype appeared many times. Amplified TCR beta CDR3 regions came from RNA transcripts. With the HTBI primer set, the TCR CDR3 went through a first round of RT-PCR. TCRdb re-called the multiplex PCR reads through MiXCR, storing one row per CDR3 protein. The profile shows approximately 430,000 distinct CDR3 sequences, roughly 14% of them singletons. CDR1 DFQATT and CDR2 SNEGSKA come from the germline V gene (reference sequence). V trimming: 4 bases; J trimming: 12 bases; junction bases outside the gene matches: 9. This CDR3 is 13 amino acids long.

The sample was blood. V is TRBV20-1 and J is TRBJ2-5; 12 positions match TRBD2. This sequence was found in a man younger than 35 with Graves' ophthalmopathy. The CDR3 nucleotides read TGCAGTGCTATCGTCCTAGCGGGAGGGCCCGAGTACTTC. Residues: CSAIVLAGGPEYF.